This T cell receptor (beta chain) was identified during a study of beta chain features in type 1 diabetes. Every isolated RNA sample was fully reverse transcribed, so sequencing captured expressed TCRB transcripts. Libraries were prepared by immunoSEQ multiplex PCR; TCRdb keeps only in-frame clonotypes and omits some of them. The profile shows hundreds of thousands of clones, 8% of them singletons. This CDR3 spans 15 amino acids. Germline V lookup: CDR1 LGHNA, CDR2 YNFKEQ. V shed 2 bases and J 2 bases; nucleotides not matched to a gene: 3. Details on this clone: The antigen is unknown.

Overall study results and limits: Any role of HLA type in TCRB rearrangement remained unresolved here.

The sequence was collected from a woman aged 18 to 35 in good health. The chain has TRBV4-2 and TRBJ1-5; 7 bases match TRBD1. Specimen: central memory CD4+ T cells from blood. The chain's CDR3 is CASSQIGQGNQPQHF. The CDR3 DNA reads TGTGCCAGCAGCCAAATAGGACAGGGCAATCAGCCCCAGCATTTT.